This T cell receptor (beta chain) was recovered during a study of T cell clusters in autoimmune cytopenias (dated by TCRdb to between 2017 and 2020). For the wider study: Healthy donor controls had a mean age of about 50 years and a median age of approximately 61 years, with about half of the roughly 40 female. The study was designed to test whether a disease-specific immune repertoire signature usable as a blood-based biomarker is carried by autoimmune cytopenia patients. Autoimmune hepatitis repertoires were compared against more than 20 age- and sex-matched healthy donors. The median TRB sequencing depth was approximately 52,000 reads per sample, and the median number of distinct TRB clonotypes was approximately 2,000 per sample. Alongside healthy, CLL and autoimmune hepatitis controls, autoimmune cytopenia patients had their peripheral blood TRB and IGH repertoires sequenced at active disease and again during treatment follow-up. For primary cytopenia the controls were about two dozen age-matched healthy donors, whereas for secondary cytopenia the controls were 14 age-matched CLL patients. Summary of the overall study and its limitations: GLIPH suggested that primary autoimmune cytopenia patients lacked physiological T cell clusters: some 53 clusters were exclusive to healthy donors versus 17 exclusive to patients. In the comparison of secondary cytopenia with CLL, no cluster-lack signature showed up, apparently because the dominant lymphoma-associated repertoire masked the signature. The T cell clusters were defined only in silico, and the functional role of the clusters was left to be validated experimentally. TRB repertoire shifts, with less even repertoires observed in secondary cytopenia and CLL, were mostly attributed to lymphoma bias rather than autoimmunity. Almost three-fold more exclusive TRB clusters were observed in healthy donors than in active autoimmune hepatitis patients, consistent with an autoimmunity-wide signature.

The CDR3 goes from the cysteine to the phenylalanine over 13 residues. No DNA was logged. Sequences LNHDA (CDR1) and SQIVND (CDR2) are obtained from the germline V gene (reference sequence). TRB rearrangements were amplified by multiplex PCR using a touch-down protocol with TRB-A and TRB-B primer pools mixed in one tube. Illumina adapters and sample indices were attached to the amplicons through two consecutive PCR reactions using Phusion HS II polymerase. After gel purification with the NucleoSpin Gel and PCR Clean-up kit, the amplicons were quantified by Qubit and checked for quality on an Agilent 2100 Bioanalyzer. Sequencing of the libraries was done on an Illumina MiSeq with 600-cycle, single-indexed, paired-end runs. Turning to the authors' computational methods: MiXCR version 2.1.12, together with the default MiXCR reference library, was used to align and assemble the TRB reads. A clone was defined by each unique CDR3 nucleotide sequence, and the analysis included only productive sequences with two or more reads. To assess repertoire diversity, an R script computed alpha-parameterized diversity profiles (alpha 0 to 5), which included the Shannon (alpha 1) and Simpson (alpha 2) indices. Combinatorial TRB VJ usage was calculated with the tcR package and was compared between cohorts by principal component analysis performed with ade4. GLIPH was used to cluster TCRbeta CDR3s in pairs of cohorts matched for age and read depth, and a Wilcoxon test was used to compare cluster frequencies. Based on TCRdb reprocessing of the reads, there is one entry per CDR3 protein sequence, and DNA is missing. It is TCRdb's table, rather than the study itself, that gives the V and J calls and clone size. This sample's table has entries for over 10,000 distinct CDR3 sequences. The top ten hold about a quarter of the sample.

Points on this clonotype: It has no known antigen specificity.

Per sample, roughly 240 ng of peripheral blood genomic DNA, tens of thousands of genome equivalents, was used for TRB amplification. This same sample was also taken into another study, of T cell repertoires in aging, cancer and after chemotherapy. From that second study: Six donor age groups were covered, ranging from 30 or younger up to 70 or older, and each group contained at least three individuals. Healthy donor control TCR repertoires were recorded over several months to years and showed clear clonal overlap across re-sampling. The full dataset contained millions of TCR reads. Compared with age-matched healthy donors, untreated patients with hematological or solid cancers had significantly lower TCR diversity and higher clonality in blood. In healthy donors, the decline in TCR diversity with age was mainly due to loss of richness, whereas in cancer patients loss of evenness also played a role. An increase in median generation probability over the chemotherapy interval was observed in both cancer cohorts, suggesting that the repertoire was reconstituted through rebound thymic output. According to the authors, the repertoire data do not allow conclusions to be drawn about immunological memory after chemotherapy. To look at immunoaging and at how T cells reconstitute after chemotherapy, the study profiled TCR beta repertoires in peripheral blood from both healthy donors and cancer patients. A cohort of about 220 cancer patients (94 with hematological and around 120 with solid cancers) was assembled, and roughly 98 healthy donors were included as a reference group. TRB sequences were processed with MiXCR versions 2.12 and 3.0.5. Repertoire metrics included Shannon diversity, evenness, clonality (one minus evenness), and alpha-parameterized diversity profiles from alpha 0 to 5. The IGoR algorithm was used to calculate generation probabilities of clones in the paired pre- and post-chemotherapy samples.

This receptor was obtained from a human donor in good health. The specimen was peripheral blood. Recombination joined TRBV19 with TRBJ2-5; TCRdb picks TRBD1, but there is no DNA to check that call. The CDR3 sequence is CASSTGAQVGQYF.